This is a list of T cell receptor beta chains from one sample in a study of blood T cell repertoires in COVID-19. The table came from immunoSEQ multiplex PCR; TCRdb's copy has only in-frame clones and leaves some out. The sample contains 150,000 or so clones, around 76% of which appear only once. The sequencing sample was made of peripheral blood. The source of these receptors is a woman in her 70s with acute or convalescent COVID-19. CDR3s include the opening cysteine and the closing phenylalanine or tryptophan. D genes are given only for firm matches. Rows give clone size only sometimes, using once, few, many, or a class for an expanded clone.

v_gene	d_gene	j_gene	abundance	CDR3aa	CDR3nt
TRBV5-1	.	TRBJ2-7	.	CASSVGQLSSYEQYF	TGCGCCAGCAGCGTCGGACAATTGAGCTCCTACGAGCAGTACTTC
TRBV7-2	.	TRBJ1-2	.	CASSLSWEGKGGYTF	TGTGCCAGCAGCTTGTCGTGGGAGGGGAAGGGTGGCTACACCTTC
TRBV9	.	TRBJ1-1	once	CASSVALNRAAEAFF	TGTGCCAGCAGCGTAGCACTTAACAGGGCCGCTGAAGCTTTCTTT
TRBV6-5	TRBD1	TRBJ1-2	.	CASRPNRDREEGYTF	TGTGCCAGCAGGCCAAACCGGGACAGGGAGGAGGGCTACACCTTC
TRBV6-2/TRBV6-3	TRBD2	TRBJ2-2	.	CASSSPGLAGVGPGELFF	TGTGCCAGCAGTTCGCCGGGACTAGCGGGGGTAGGCCCCGGGGAGCTGTTTTTT
TRBV7-2	.	TRBJ1-3	.	CASSSGGAGSRNTIYF	TGTGCCAGCAGCTCTGGGGGAGCGGGTAGTCGAAACACCATATATTTT
TRBV7-3	TRBD2	TRBJ2-3	.	CASSVGLAGLTDTQYF	TGTGCCAGCAGCGTGGGACTAGCGGGGCTCACAGATACGCAGTATTTT
TRBV19	.	TRBJ1-1	.	CASSIRGSTEAFF	TGTGCCAGTAGTATAAGAGGGAGCACTGAAGCTTTCTTT
TRBV28	TRBD1	TRBJ1-3	.	CASSPKDRVSGNTIYF	TGTGCCAGCAGTCCAAAGGACAGGGTCTCTGGAAACACCATATATTTT
TRBV9	TRBD2	TRBJ2-2	.	CASSSTGGPLISTGELFF	TGTGCCAGCAGCTCGACGGGGGGTCCCCTCATTAGCACCGGGGAGCTGTTTTTT
TRBV23-1	.	TRBJ2-2	.	CASSQHLLRWRTGELFF	TGCGCCAGCAGTCAACACCTCCTCAGGTGGCGCACCGGGGAGCTGTTTTTT
TRBV6-4	.	TRBJ1-3	.	CASSLNTIYF	TGTGCCAGCAGTCTAAACACCATATATTTT
TRBV28	TRBD2	TRBJ2-7	.	CASSLSRGLAGGYEQYF	TGTGCCAGCAGTTTGAGCCGGGGACTAGCGGGAGGGTACGAGCAGTACTTC
TRBV4-3	.	TRBJ2-3	.	CASGGRHSTDTQYF	TGCGCCAGCGGGGGCCGGCACAGCACAGATACGCAGTATTTT
TRBV19	.	TRBJ2-3	.	CASSIYGQRPQDTQYF	TGTGCCAGTAGTATCTATGGACAGAGGCCACAGGATACGCAGTATTTT
TRBV27	TRBD1	TRBJ2-1	many	CASSFGTGGINEQFF	TGTGCCAGCAGTTTCGGGACAGGGGGGATCAATGAGCAGTTCTTC
TRBV7-6	.	TRBJ2-7	few	CASSGSGLREQYF	TGTGCCTCCTCCGGTAGTGGACTGCGGGAGCAGTACTTC
TRBV2	.	TRBJ1-2	.	CASSERGKGPVGGYTF	TGTGCCAGCAGTGAACGAGGGAAGGGCCCCGTGGGGGGCTACACCTTC
TRBV18	.	TRBJ2-5	.	CASSPIRLETQYF	TGTGCCAGCTCACCAATCAGGTTGGAGACCCAGTACTTC
TRBV11-2	TRBD1	TRBJ1-5	.	CASSSDRGGREPQHF	TGTGCCAGCAGTTCGGACAGGGGGGGGAGGGAGCCCCAGCATTTT
TRBV10-1	.	TRBJ2-7	.	CASSESRGRGEQYF	TGCGCCAGCAGTGAGTCGAGGGGTAGGGGGGAGCAGTACTTC
TRBV19	TRBD1	TRBJ1-5	once	CASSQGQGVINQPQHF	TGTGCCAGTAGCCAAGGACAGGGGGTTATCAATCAGCCCCAGCATTTT
TRBV6-5	.	TRBJ1-1	.	CASTNGRGTEAFF	TGTGCCAGCACCAACGGAAGGGGAACTGAAGCTTTCTTT
TRBV3-1/TRBV3-2	TRBD1	TRBJ1-2	once	CASSGGAGCWNYGYTF	TGTGCCAGCTCAGGGGGCGCAGGCTGCTGGAACTATGGCTACACCTTC
TRBV5-1	.	TRBJ1-2	few	CASSYADTNYGYTF	TGCGCCAGCAGTTACGCGGACACAAACTATGGCTACACCTTC
TRBV2	.	TRBJ1-3	.	CASSSYGTGNTIYF	TGTGCCAGCAGTTCGTATGGGACAGGAAACACCATATATTTT
TRBV5-1	TRBD2	TRBJ2-1	.	CASSLGTAGRGWDEQFF	TGCGCCAGCAGCTTGGGTACAGCGGGGAGAGGTTGGGATGAGCAGTTCTTC
TRBV6-2/TRBV6-3	.	TRBJ2-3	.	CASSLGQFLGTQYF	TGTGCCAGCAGCCTGGGCCAATTCCTGGGTACGCAGTATTTT
TRBV19	.	TRBJ1-4	.	CASSMGGFGKLFF	TGTGCCAGTAGTATGGGCGGGTTTGGAAAACTGTTTTTT
TRBV11-2	TRBD1	TRBJ2-5	.	CASSRQGGGETQYF	TGTGCCAGCAGCCGACAGGGTGGGGGAGAGACCCAGTACTTC
TRBV9	TRBD2	TRBJ2-3	.	CASSPGLAEDTQYF	TGTGCCAGCAGCCCCGGACTAGCCGAAGATACGCAGTATTTT
TRBV11-2	TRBD2	TRBJ2-1	.	CASSTERGSNEQFF	TGTGCCAGCAGCACCGAGCGGGGGTCCAATGAGCAGTTCTTC
TRBV25-1	TRBD1	TRBJ2-7	.	CASSELGQGDEQYF	TGTGCCAGCAGTGAATTAGGACAGGGTGACGAGCAGTACTTC
TRBV5-1	.	TRBJ1-3	.	CASSLAGQADSSGNTIYF	TGCGCCAGCAGCTTGGCCGGTCAGGCGGACAGCTCTGGAAACACCATATATTTT
TRBV14	.	TRBJ1-1	.	CASSQGGLAFF	TGTGCCAGCAGCCAAGGAGGGTTAGCTTTCTTT
TRBV6-2/TRBV6-3	.	TRBJ1-1	.	CASSGQRNTEAFF	TGTGCCAGCAGCGGACAGAGGAACACTGAAGCTTTCTTT
TRBV9	TRBD1	TRBJ2-6	.	CASSVQGAPSGANVLTF	TGTGCCAGCAGCGTACAGGGGGCTCCCTCTGGGGCCAACGTCCTGACTTTC
TRBV6-5	.	TRBJ1-5	once	CASSYERGNQPQHF	TGTGCCAGCAGTTACGAGAGGGGCAATCAGCCCCAGCATTTT